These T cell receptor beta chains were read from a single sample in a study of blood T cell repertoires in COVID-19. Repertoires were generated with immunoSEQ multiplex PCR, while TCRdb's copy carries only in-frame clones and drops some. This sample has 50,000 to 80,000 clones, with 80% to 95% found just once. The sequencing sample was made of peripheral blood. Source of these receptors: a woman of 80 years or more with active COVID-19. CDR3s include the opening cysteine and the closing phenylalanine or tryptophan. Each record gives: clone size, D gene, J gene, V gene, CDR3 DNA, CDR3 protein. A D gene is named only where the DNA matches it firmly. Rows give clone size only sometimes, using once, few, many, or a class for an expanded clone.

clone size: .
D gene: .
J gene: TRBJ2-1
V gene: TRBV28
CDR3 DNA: TGTGCCAGCAGTTTAGAAGTTAGCGAAAGCTCCTACAATGAGCAGTTCTTC
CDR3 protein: CASSLEVSESSYNEQFF

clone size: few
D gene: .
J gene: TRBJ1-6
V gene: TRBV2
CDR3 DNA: TGTGCCAGCAGTGAACGTCAGACAGCCACGAATTCACCCCTCCACTTT
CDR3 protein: CASSERQTATNSPLHF

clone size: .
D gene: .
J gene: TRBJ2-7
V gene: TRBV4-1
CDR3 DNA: TGCGCCAGCAGCCAAGTTTTCGACAGAAAAAACTACGAGCAGTACTTC
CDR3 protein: CASSQVFDRKNYEQYF

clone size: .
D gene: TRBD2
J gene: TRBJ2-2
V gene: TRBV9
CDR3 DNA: TGTGCCAGCAGCGTAGCTTCTAGGGGACTAGCTACCGGGGAGCTGTTTTTT
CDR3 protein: CASSVASRGLATGELFF

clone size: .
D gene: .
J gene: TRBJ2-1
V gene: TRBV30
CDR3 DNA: TGTGCCTGGAGTGTGGGGCTCAATGAGCAGTTCTTC
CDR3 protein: CAWSVGLNEQFF

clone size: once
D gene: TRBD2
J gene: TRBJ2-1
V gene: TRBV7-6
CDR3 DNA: TGTGCCAGCAGCTTAGCGCGAGCGGGGGTTTACAATGAGCAGTTCTTC
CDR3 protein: CASSLARAGVYNEQFF

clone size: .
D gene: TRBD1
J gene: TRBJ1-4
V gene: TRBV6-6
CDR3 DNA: TGTGCCAGCAGTTACTCCCCGGGACAGACTAATGAAAAACTGTTTTTT
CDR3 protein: CASSYSPGQTNEKLFF

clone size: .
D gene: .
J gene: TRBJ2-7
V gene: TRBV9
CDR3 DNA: TGTGCCAGCAGCGTAGGGACAGAACCCTACGAGCAGTACTTC
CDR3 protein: CASSVGTEPYEQYF

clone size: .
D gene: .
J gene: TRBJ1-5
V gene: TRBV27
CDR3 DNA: TGTGCCAGCAGTTTCCGGGGAGATTGGGGCAATCAGCCCCAGCATTTT
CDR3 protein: CASSFRGDWGNQPQHF

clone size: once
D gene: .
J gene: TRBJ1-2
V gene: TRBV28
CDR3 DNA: TGTGCCAGCAGTTTTATGGGAGGTAACTATGGCTACACCTTC
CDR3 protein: CASSFMGGNYGYTF

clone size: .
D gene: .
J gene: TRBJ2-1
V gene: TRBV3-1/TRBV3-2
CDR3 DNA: TGTGCCAGCGAAAAGACTGGTTACAATGAGCAGTTCTTC
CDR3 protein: CASEKTGYNEQFF

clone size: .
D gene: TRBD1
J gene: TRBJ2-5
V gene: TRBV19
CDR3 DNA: TGTGCCAGTAGTATAGAGGCCCCCGGGACAGGTCTCCAAGAGACCCAGTACTTC
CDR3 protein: CASSIEAPGTGLQETQYF

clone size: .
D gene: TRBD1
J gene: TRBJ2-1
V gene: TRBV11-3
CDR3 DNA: TGTGCCAGCAGCCCGACAGGGTTGGCTGAGCAGTTCTTC
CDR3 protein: CASSPTGLAEQFF

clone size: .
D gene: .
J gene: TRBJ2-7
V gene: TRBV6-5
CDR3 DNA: TGTGCCAGCAGCCACCTCCCGGACAGCTACGAGCAGTACTTC
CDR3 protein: CASSHLPDSYEQYF

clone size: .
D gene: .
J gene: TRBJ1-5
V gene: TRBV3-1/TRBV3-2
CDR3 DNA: TGTGCCAGCAGCCAGGAGTCCGCCGATCAGCCCCAGCATTTT
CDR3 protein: CASSQESADQPQHF

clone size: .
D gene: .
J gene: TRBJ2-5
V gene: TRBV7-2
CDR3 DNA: TGTGCCAGCAGCTTACAGGCGACTTCCCCGGCGGGGACCCAGTACTTC
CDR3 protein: CASSLQATSPAGTQYF

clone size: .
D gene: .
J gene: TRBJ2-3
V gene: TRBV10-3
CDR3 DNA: TGTGCCATCAGTGAGTCGAAGGGGGTGGGCACAGATACGCAGTATTTT
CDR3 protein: CAISESKGVGTDTQYF

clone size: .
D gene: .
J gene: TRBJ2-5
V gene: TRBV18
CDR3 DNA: TGTGCCAGCTCACCTAGGGGACAAGAGACCCAGTACTTC
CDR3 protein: CASSPRGQETQYF

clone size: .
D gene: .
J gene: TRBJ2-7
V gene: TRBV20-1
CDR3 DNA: TGCAGTCTCCTTCGGGGTAACGAGCAGTACTTC
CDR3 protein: CSLLRGNEQYF

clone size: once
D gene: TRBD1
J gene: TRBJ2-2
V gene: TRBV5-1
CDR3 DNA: TGCGCCAGCAGCCGACGGGACAGCTTCACCGGGGAGCTGTTTTTT
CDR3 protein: CASSRRDSFTGELFF

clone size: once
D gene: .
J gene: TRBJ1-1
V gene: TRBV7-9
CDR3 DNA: TGTGCCAGCAGCTCGGGGGGGACTGAAGCTTTCTTT
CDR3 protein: CASSSGGTEAFF

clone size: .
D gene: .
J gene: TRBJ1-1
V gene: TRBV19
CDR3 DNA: TGTGCCAGTACTCTAGTGGGGGGGTACACTGAAGCTTTCTTT
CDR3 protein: CASTLVGGYTEAFF

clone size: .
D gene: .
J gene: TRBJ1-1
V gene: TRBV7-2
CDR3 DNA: TGTGCCAGCAGCCCAGCGGGGAAAGTGAACACTGAAGCTTTCTTT
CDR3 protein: CASSPAGKVNTEAFF

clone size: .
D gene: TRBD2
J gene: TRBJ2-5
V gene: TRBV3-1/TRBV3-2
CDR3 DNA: TGTGCCAGCAGCCGCGCCCCGGAGCGGGGGGGCCAAGAGACCCAGTACTTC
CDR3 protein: CASSRAPERGGQETQYF

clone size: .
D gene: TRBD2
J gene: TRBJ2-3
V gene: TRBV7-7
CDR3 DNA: TGTGCTAGCAGTACAGGACTAGCGGGATCCGATACGCAGTATTTT
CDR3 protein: CASSTGLAGSDTQYF

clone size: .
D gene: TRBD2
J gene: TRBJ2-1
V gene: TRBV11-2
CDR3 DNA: TGTGCCAGCAGCTTAGTGTCTAGCGGAGCCAATGAGCAGTTCTTC
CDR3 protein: CASSLVSSGANEQFF

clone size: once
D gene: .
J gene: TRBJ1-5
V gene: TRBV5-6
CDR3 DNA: TGTGCCAGCAGCCGAGGCCAGGGTGGGCGTTATCAGCCCCAGCATTTT
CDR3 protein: CASSRGQGGRYQPQHF

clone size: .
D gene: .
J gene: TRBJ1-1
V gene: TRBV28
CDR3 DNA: TGTGCCAGCAGTTCGGGACAGAACACTGAAGCTTTCTTT
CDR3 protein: CASSSGQNTEAFF

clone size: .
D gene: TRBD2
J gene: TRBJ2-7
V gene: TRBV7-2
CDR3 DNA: TGTGCCAGCAGCTTGGGCGGGACTAGCGGGATCTACGAGCAGTACTTC
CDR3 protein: CASSLGGTSGIYEQYF

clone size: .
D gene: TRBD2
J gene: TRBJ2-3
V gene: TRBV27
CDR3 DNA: TGTGCCAGCAGTTCCGGGACTAGTACCACAGATACGCAGTATTTT
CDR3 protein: CASSSGTSTTDTQYF

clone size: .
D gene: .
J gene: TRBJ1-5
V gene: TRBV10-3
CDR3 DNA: TGTGCCATCAGGCAGGGTACGGGCAATCAGCCCCAGCATTTT
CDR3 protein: CAIRQGTGNQPQHF

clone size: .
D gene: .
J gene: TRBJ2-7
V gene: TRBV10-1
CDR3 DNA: TGCGCCAGCAGTGAATTTGGACGGACATCTCCGCAGTACTTC
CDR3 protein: CASSEFGRTSPQYF

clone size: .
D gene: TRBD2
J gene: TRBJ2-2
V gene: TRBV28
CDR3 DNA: TGTGCCAGCAGCCGCCCGGGGGGGGTGGGGAACACCGGGGAGCTGTTTTTT
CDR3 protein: CASSRPGGVGNTGELFF

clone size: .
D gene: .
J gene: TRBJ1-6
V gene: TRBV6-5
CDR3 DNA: TGTGCCAGCAGTTACGGCCCACGGGTAAATAATTCACCCCTCCACTTT
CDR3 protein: CASSYGPRVNNSPLHF

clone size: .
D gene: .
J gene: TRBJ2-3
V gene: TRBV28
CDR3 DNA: TGTGCCAGCAGCGGTGATGGAGTAAGCACAGATACGCAGTATTTT
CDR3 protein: CASSGDGVSTDTQYF

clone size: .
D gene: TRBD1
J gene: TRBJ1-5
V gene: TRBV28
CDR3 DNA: TGTGCCAGCAGCTCAGGGGGAAATCAGCCCCAGCATTTT
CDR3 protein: CASSSGGNQPQHF

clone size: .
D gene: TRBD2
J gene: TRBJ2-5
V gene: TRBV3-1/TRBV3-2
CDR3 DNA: TGTGCCAGCAGCCAAGTCGGGGAGCGGAGCGGGGCGGAGACCCAGTACTTC
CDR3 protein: CASSQVGERSGAETQYF

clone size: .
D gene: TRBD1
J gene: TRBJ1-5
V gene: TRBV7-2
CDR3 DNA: TGTGCCAGCAGCTCCAGGGACAGTGATCAGCCCCAGCATTTT
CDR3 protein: CASSSRDSDQPQHF